A single sample gave rise to the 9 T cell receptor beta chains below, sequenced in a study of blood T cells in healthy people across ages. Through a sample-barcoded 5' primer and a J-beta primer mix, a second PCR was run for roughly 7 to 12 cycles. TCRdb re-analysed the 5' RACE reads in MiXCR, keeping a single row per CDR3 protein. This table has 1,100,000 or so distinct CDR3 sequences, 40% to 55% appearing once. Sequenced sample: blood. The receptors were sampled from a woman in her sixties or seventies in good health.

This clonotype was counted between two and nine times. The V gene is TRBV12-3 or TRBV12-4, the J gene TRBJ1-6; no definite D call. V shed 4 bases and J shed 7 bases, with 8 bases lying between them. This CDR3 has 13 amino acids. The CDR3 region is CASSYSRNSPLHF. CDR3 in DNA: TGTGCCAGCAGTTACTCCCGAAATTCACCCCTCCACTTT.

V gene TRBV3-1 combines with J gene TRBJ2-2, with D perhaps assigned TRBD1 or TRBD2 (5 bases each). The V and J ends lost 2 bases and 5 bases respectively, with 9 bases between them. This CDR3 comprises 14 residues. Germline-derived CDR1 and CDR2 are LGHDT and YNNKEL (reference sequence). CDR3 protein: CASSQMGVTGELFF. The CDR3 coding sequence is TGTGCCAGCAGCCAAATGGGGGTTACCGGGGAGCTGTTTTTT.

This clonotype was seen more than once but under ten times. The V gene is TRBV2, the J gene TRBJ2-4; a possible D gene is TRBD1 (6 bases). V lost 1 base and J 7 bases, leaving 17 bases between the germline ends. From germline, CDR1 is SNHLY and CDR2 FYNNEI. The CDR3 runs 16 residues. CDR3 sequence reads: CASSEELHPGANIQYF. The CDR3 DNA reads TGTGCCAGCAGTGAAGAACTCCACCCAGGGGCGAACATTCAGTACTTC. Full variable domain (outside the CDR3, taken from reference TRBV2 and TRBJ2-4): EPEVTQTPSHQVTQMGQEVILRCVPISNHLYFYWYRQILGQKVEFLVSFYNNEISEKSEIFDDQFSVERPDGSNFTLKIRSTKLEDSAMYFCASSEELHPGANIQYFGAGTRLSVL.

The DNA of the CDR3 is TGTGCCAGCAGCTTGCTCCCCTACAATGAGCAGTTCTTC. Protein sequence: CASSLLPYNEQFF. The rearrangement joins TRBV9 to TRBJ2-1; D remains ambiguous. Germline-derived CDR1 and CDR2 are SGDLS and YYNGEE. CDR3 size: 13 residues. Trimming took 4 bases from V and 2 from J, leaving 7 bases between them.

The rearrangement joins TRBV2 to TRBJ2-1, with TRBD2 matching 12 bases. The CDR3 extends over 17 amino acids. CDR1 and CDR2 (germline): SNHLY, FYNNEI. V dropped 4 bases and J dropped 0; count of bases not matched to a gene: 4. The CDR3 DNA reads TGTGCCAGCAGTGTTGAGACTAGCGGGAGCTCCTACAATGAGCAGTTCTTC. Translated: CASSVETSGSSYNEQFF.

V usage is TRBV27 and J usage is TRBJ2-5, with D possibly being TRBD1 (6 bases). The CDR3 has 14 amino acids. The V gene lost 3 bases and the J gene lost 4 bases, with 12 bases spanning the gap. Germline V lookup: CDR1 MNHEY, CDR2 SMNVEV (reference sequence). The CDR3 here is CASSFQGWGETQYF. CDR3 DNA sequence: TGTGCCAGCAGTTTCCAGGGGTGGGGAGAGACCCAGTACTTC.

This sequence joins TRBV5-1 and TRBJ2-6; D not resolved. CDR1 and CDR2 from the germline V gene are SGHRS and YFSETQ. The V and J ends lost 7 bases and 2 bases respectively, with 10 bases between them. The CDR3 is 14 amino acids. Here the CDR3 reads CASGIKAGANVLTF. The CDR3 DNA sequence: TGCGCCAGCGGGATAAAGGCTGGGGCCAACGTCCTGACTTTC. The whole variable domain, filled in from reference TRBV5-1 and TRBJ2-6, reads KAGVTQTPRYLIKTRGQQVTLSCSPISGHRSVSWYQQTPGQGLQFLFEYFSETQRNKGNFPGRFSGRQFSNSRSEMNVSTLELGDSALYLCASGIKAGANVLTFGAGSRLTVL.

This sequence joins TRBV5-1 and TRBJ2-1; D remains ambiguous. Germline V gene lookup returns CDR1 SGHRS and CDR2 YFSETQ. Between the trimmed V and J ends, which lost 0 bases and 6 bases, there was a span of 7 bases. CDR3 length: 13 amino acids. The CDR3 loop is CASSLAGFNEQFF. The CDR3 coding sequence is TGCGCCAGCAGCTTGGCCGGCTTCAATGAGCAGTTCTTC.

This clonotype appeared a few times. The rearrangement uses TRBV3-1 and TRBJ2-4; 7 bases are shared with TRBD2. The end of the DNA aligns better with TRBJ2-5, so the J call may be wrong. This CDR3 comprises 16 residues. Germline V gives CDR1 LGHDT, CDR2 YNNKEL (reference sequence). CDR3: CASRVTSAPSGETQYF. DNA for the CDR3: TGTGCCAGCAGAGTCACTAGCGCCCCTTCCGGAGAGACCCAGTACTTC.